This T cell receptor (beta chain) was obtained from a study of identical twins. Study results and caveats: Out-of-frame TCR alpha sharing in monozygotic twins exceeded recombination model predictions. Carriage of fewer insertions was seen in abundant cord blood beta clonotypes, whereas memory repertoires showed none.

Unique molecular identifiers were present on the cDNA, which also gained a universal primer site by template switching. TCRdb processed the 5' RACE reads anew with MiXCR; each CDR3 protein has one entry. The sample shows hundreds of thousands of distinct CDR3 sequences, 10% to 15% of them seen only once. This clonotype was detected only a few times. Antigen: not known. The CDR3 sequence is 15 residues long. Trimming took 1 base from V and 2 from J, leaving 12 bases between them. From germline, CDR1 is MGHRA and CDR2 YSYEKL. This sample also belongs to another study, concerning yellow fever vaccine responses in identical twins. That study reports: Vaccine-induced T cell responses in twins were reportedly observed to appear partly convergent, partly personalized.

The sequencing input was CD8+ T cells sorted from blood. This chain links TRBV4-1 with TRBJ2-7; D is perhaps TRBD1 or TRBD2 (6 bases each). This receptor was obtained from a woman younger than 35 in good health. CDR3: CASSQVAEGAYEQYF. CDR3 bases: TGCGCCAGCAGCCAAGTGGCGGAGGGGGCCTACGAGCAGTACTTC.